Below, one T cell receptor beta chain is given with its context. This clone occurred a few times. Its target antigen remains unknown. One base away there is no much larger clone; base qualities are not given. This entry belongs to a study of blood T cell repertoires in COVID-19 (dated by TCRdb to 2020 to 2021). At the level of the whole study: Samples from collaborators originated in the United States, Italy and Spain and spanned both the acute and convalescent phases of COVID-19. A de-identified subject ID, COVID-19 status, age in years and sex were almost always included in the sample metadata. Deeply sampled blood TCRbeta repertoires from subjects exposed to, actively infected with, or recovered from COVID-19 were included in the dataset. Where HLA class I and class II types were available, the types were taken from metadata supplied by the sample provider, not from assay-based typing. The samples were drawn from the first 160 participants of the ongoing ImmuneRACE study and from 950 to 1,500 subjects provided by 6 global collaborators. The material from the prospective study consisted of cDNA or gDNA derived from T cells, B-cell-depleted T cells, or PBMCs. The repertoires were released in a freely available public database intended as a resource for research on the immune response to SARS-CoV-2. Overall study outcomes, separate from this receptor: The quantity of clinical and demographic metadata differed by source and by participant and was supplied without curation.

For CDR1 and CDR2, the germline V gene lists MNHEY and SVGEGT. The junction shows trimming of 6 bases on V and 2 bases on J, and the gene matches do not reach 13 bases of it. CDR3 length: 18 amino acids, cysteine to phenylalanine. The kept DNA is CDR3 alone, 54 bases in frame from the first base. TCRbeta CDR3 regions were amplified from genomic DNA using the immunoSEQ Assay, a bias-controlled multiplex PCR. Regarding the original processing steps: The number of nucleated cells in each sample was estimated from the amplification of reference gene primers within the assay. Sequence reads were collapsed and filtered to measure the absolute abundance of every unique TCRbeta CDR3 rearrangement. For each sample, productive Simpson clonality was calculated as the square root of Simpson's diversity index over productive rearrangements. TCRdb re-hosts the immuneACCESS table, in-frame sequences only. Its copies lack some clones; in the studies checked, an unresolved V gene accounts for under half of them, and the cause for the rest is not known. V, J and clone size derive from that table, while D and trimming were established from the DNA sequence. Across this sample there are 110,000 or so clones, with 86% seen only once. About 7.4% of the sample rests with the top ten.

Another Seattle source contributed samples from volunteer blood donors who had recovered from COVID-19. Each collaborating institution followed its own protocols to collect whole blood in K2EDTA tubes. For TCRbeta analysis, collaborator samples were shipped as frozen whole blood, as isolated PBMCs, or as DNA extracted from either sample type. This TCR derives from a man aged 70-80 years who had recovered from COVID-19. Here the chain combines TRBV6-2 or TRBV6-3 and TRBJ2-3; 11 of the junction bases match TRBD2. Sequenced sample: peripheral blood. This receptor carries the CDR3 CASRPTEASGRFTDTQYF. The DNA sequence is given as TGTGCCAGCAGACCTACGGAGGCTAGCGGGAGGTTCACAGATACGCAGTATTTT.